These T cell receptor beta chains were read from a single sample in a study of memory CD4+ T cells and cytomegalovirus serostatus. Measured with immunoSEQ multiplex PCR; TCRdb has only the in-frame clones, and not every one. Of tens of thousands of clones in the sample, approximately 74% were seen once. The sample consisted of memory CD4+ T cells from blood. These receptors were taken from an adult in good health and CMV-seropositive. Each CDR3 is given with its conserved first and last residue. The D gene is left open where the match is weak. A clone size is listed for some rows: how often the clone was seen (once, few, many), or a class if it is expanded.

clone_size j_call d_call cdr3_length v_call cdr3_nt cdr3_aa
NA TRBJ2-7 TRBD1 12 TRBV10-1 TGCGCCACCTCGGACAGGGGCGCCGAGCAGTACTTC CATSDRGAEQYF
NA TRBJ1-2 NA 11 TRBV10-3 TGTGCCATCAGGGGGGACGTGGGCTACACCTTC CAIRGDVGYTF
few TRBJ1-1 NA 16 TRBV4-2 TGTGCCAGCAGCCAAGCTGGGGCAGGGGTGGGCACTGAAGCTTTCTTT CASSQAGAGVGTEAFF
medium-sized TRBJ1-1 NA 15 TRBV7-3 TGTGCCAGCAGCATAGGGACACTCGAAGGGACTGAAGCTTTCTTT CASSIGTLEGTEAFF
NA TRBJ2-1 TRBD2 14 TRBV29-1 TGCAGCGTTGATCTAGCGGGGGGGCTGGATGAGCAGTTCTTC CSVDLAGGLDEQFF
NA TRBJ1-1 NA 12 TRBV6-5 TGTGCCAGCAGCGATCCAAGCACTGAAGCTTTCTTT CASSDPSTEAFF
NA TRBJ2-4 TRBD2 16 TRBV5-1 TGCGCCAGCAGCTCCGGGACTAGCGGGGCGAAAAACATTCAGTACTTC CASSSGTSGAKNIQYF
NA TRBJ1-2 NA 11 TRBV29-1 TGCAGCGTTGTGTCAGGGGATGGCTACACCTTC CSVVSGDGYTF
NA TRBJ2-7 NA 14 TRBV6-1 TGTGCCAGCAGTGAAGGTTGGGCAGGGAACGAGCAGTACTTC CASSEGWAGNEQYF
once TRBJ2-2 TRBD2 17 TRBV4-3 TGCGCCAGCAGCCCTGGACTAGCGGGGCTGAACACCGGGGAGCTGTTTTTT CASSPGLAGLNTGELFF
NA TRBJ2-3 NA 15 TRBV5-4 TGTGCCAGCAGCCCAGATCGGTCTTTCACAGATACGCAGTATTTT CASSPDRSFTDTQYF
NA TRBJ1-2 NA 12 TRBV14 TGTGCCAGCAGCCAGGACAACTATGGCTACACCTTC CASSQDNYGYTF
NA TRBJ2-3 NA 13 TRBV2 TGTGCCAGCAGTGATGATAGCACAGATACGCAGTATTTT CASSDDSTDTQYF
NA TRBJ2-7 NA 13 TRBV7-9 TGTGCCAGCAGCTCGAGGGACACTTACGAGCAGTACTTC CASSSRDTYEQYF
few TRBJ1-5 NA 12 TRBV6-6 TGTGCCAGCAGTTACGGCAATCAGCCCCAGCATTTT CASSYGNQPQHF
NA TRBJ1-4 NA 14 TRBV13 TGTGCCAGCAGCTTTAAGATTGACGGCGAAAAACTGTTTTTT CASSFKIDGEKLFF
NA TRBJ1-6 NA 13 TRBV6-5 TGTGCCAGCAGTGTTTTGCCGAATTCACCCCTCCACTTT CASSVLPNSPLHF
NA TRBJ2-6 NA 17 TRBV7-2 TGTGCCAGCAGCCCGGCTGGGACCCGGTCTGGGGCCAACGTCCTGACTTTC CASSPAGTRSGANVLTF
NA TRBJ2-1 NA 15 TRBV7-2 TGTGCCAGCAGCTTATCTCTAGGCCTCAACAATGAGCAGTTCTTC CASSLSLGLNNEQFF
NA TRBJ2-7 NA 13 TRBV7-9 TGTGCCAGCAGCTTAGACACCACCGACGAGCAGTACTTC CASSLDTTDEQYF
NA TRBJ2-7 NA 15 TRBV19 TGTGCCAGTAGTATACGGAGGCGGGCAGGCTATGAGCAGTACTTC CASSIRRRAGYEQYF
NA TRBJ2-4 NA 15 TRBV4-1 TGCGCCAGCAGCCAAGATAAGCAAGCGATGGGCATTCAGTACTTC CASSQDKQAMGIQYF
NA TRBJ1-2 NA 16 TRBV11-2 TGTGCCAGCAGCCAACCCCGGAGGGGGAGATCTCGTGGCTACACCTTC CASSQPRRGRSRGYTF
NA TRBJ1-2 TRBD1 15 TRBV15 TGTGCCACCAGCAGGGGACAGCCCGTTAACTATGGCTACACCTTC CATSRGQPVNYGYTF
NA TRBJ1-1 NA 13 TRBV6-1 TGTGCCTGCTCCTGGCGACTGAACACTGAAGCTTTCTTT CACSWRLNTEAFF
NA TRBJ1-6 TRBD1 14 TRBV7-9 TGTGCCAACAGCGCAGGGGGTTATAATTCACCCCTCCACTTT CANSAGGYNSPLHF
NA TRBJ2-7 TRBD1 13 TRBV5-1 TGCGCCAGCAGCTTGCGGACAGGGTACGAGCAGTACTTC CASSLRTGYEQYF
NA TRBJ2-7 NA 12 TRBV10-3 TGTGCCAGCAGTCGAGGGGGACGCGAGCAGTACTTC CASSRGGREQYF
NA TRBJ2-3 TRBD2 15 TRBV7-2 TGTGCCAGCAGCCGGACTAGCGGGTATTCAGATACGCAGTATTTT CASSRTSGYSDTQYF
once TRBJ1-6 NA 16 TRBV5-4 TGTGCCAGCAGCTTGGTCCGGGGGGCCAATAATTCACCCCTCCACTTT CASSLVRGANNSPLHF
NA TRBJ1-4 NA 13 TRBV4-2 TGTGCCAGCAGCCAAAACCTAAATGAAAAACTGTTTTTT CASSQNLNEKLFF